A single T cell receptor (beta chain) is shown here with its context. The data were produced by immunoSEQ multiplex PCR, yet TCRdb's version contains in-frame clones alone and is incomplete. The sample shows hundreds of thousands of clones, 80% of them seen only once. This entry is derived from a study of blood T cell repertoires in COVID-19. Study overall: COVID-19 samples from acute and convalescent phases originated in the United States, Italy and Spain.

Sequencing used PBMCs or T cells enriched from blood (not recorded which). The origin of this receptor is a man aged 30 to 45 with acute COVID-19.

CDR3 amino acids: CASSQTGQSSEKLFF. DNA for the CDR3: TGTGCCAGCAGCCAAACGGGACAGAGTTCTGAAAAACTGTTTTTT. The chain has TRBV28 and TRBJ1-4; 7 nucleotides agree with TRBD1. The length of the CDR3 is 15 residues. Germline CDR1 and CDR2: MDHEN and SYDVKM. J gave up 7 bases and V 6 bases, and 11 bases lay outside the gene matches. The full variable domain, its missing parts supplied by reference TRBV28 and TRBJ1-4, is DVKVTQSSRYLVKRTGEKVFLECVQDMDHENMFWYRQDPGLGLRLIYFSYDVKMKEKGDIPEGYSVSREKKERFSLILESASTNQTSMYLCASSQTGQSSEKLFFGSGTQLSVL.